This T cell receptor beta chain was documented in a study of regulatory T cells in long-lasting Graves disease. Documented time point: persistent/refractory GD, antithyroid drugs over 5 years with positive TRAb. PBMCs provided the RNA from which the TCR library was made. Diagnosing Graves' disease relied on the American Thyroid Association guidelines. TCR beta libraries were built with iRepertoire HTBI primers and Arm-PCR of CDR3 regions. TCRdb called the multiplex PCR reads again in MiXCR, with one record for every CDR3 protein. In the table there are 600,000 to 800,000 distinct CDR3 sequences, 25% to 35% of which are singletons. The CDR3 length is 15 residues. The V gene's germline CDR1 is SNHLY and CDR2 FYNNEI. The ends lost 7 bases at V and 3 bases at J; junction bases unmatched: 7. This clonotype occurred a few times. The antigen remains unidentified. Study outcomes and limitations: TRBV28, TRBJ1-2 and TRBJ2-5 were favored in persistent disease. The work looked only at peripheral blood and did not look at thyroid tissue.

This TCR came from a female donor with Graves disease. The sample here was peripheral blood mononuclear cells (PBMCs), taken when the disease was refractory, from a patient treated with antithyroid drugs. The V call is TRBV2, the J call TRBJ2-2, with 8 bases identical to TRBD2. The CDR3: CASIRVGRDTGELFF. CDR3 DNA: TGTGCCAGCATTCGGGTCGGGAGGGACACCGGGGAGCTGTTTTTT.